The TCR beta chain described here comes from a study of shared clonotypes between healthy human individuals. The CDR3 is 15 residues long. V lost 4 bases and J lost 10; bases outside the gene matches: 6. Germline V gives CDR1 SGHVS, CDR2 FQNEAQ. TCRdb's table, derived via immunoSEQ multiplex PCR, lists solely in-frame clones and lacks some. The sample consists of hundreds of thousands of clones, 74% of them appearing once. The receptor was derived from a woman in her twenties or thirties in good health. The chain combines TRBV7-8 with TRBJ2-1; 14 bases align to TRBD2. The sequenced sample was memory CD4+ T cells sorted from blood. Subset denoted: CD45RA-negative fraction. The CDR3 nucleotides are TGTGCCAGCAGCTGGTCTGGGACTAGCGGGGGCGAGCAGTTCTTC. Translated: CASSWSGTSGGEQFF.